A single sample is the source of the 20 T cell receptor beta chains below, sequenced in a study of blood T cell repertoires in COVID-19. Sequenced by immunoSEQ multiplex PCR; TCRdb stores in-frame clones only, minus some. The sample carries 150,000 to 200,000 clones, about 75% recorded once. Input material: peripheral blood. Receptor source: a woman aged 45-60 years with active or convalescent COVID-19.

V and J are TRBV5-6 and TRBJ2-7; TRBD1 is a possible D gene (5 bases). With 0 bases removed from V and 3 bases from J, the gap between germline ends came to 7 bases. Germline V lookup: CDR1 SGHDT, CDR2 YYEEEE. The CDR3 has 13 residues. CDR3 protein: CASSLGQNYEQYF. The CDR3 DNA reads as TGTGCCAGCAGCTTGGGACAGAACTACGAGCAGTACTTC.

Here the CDR3 DNA reads TGTGCCAGCAGCCTTCGGACAGGGGATGGAAACACCATATATTTT. The encoded protein is CASSLRTGDGNTIYF. The rearrangement uses TRBV11-2 and TRBJ1-3, with TRBD1 matching over 9 bases. V trimming: 5 bases; J trimming: 3 bases; junction bases outside the gene matches: 5. CDR1 is SGHAT and CDR2 is FQNNGV in the germline V gene. This CDR3 has 15 amino acids.

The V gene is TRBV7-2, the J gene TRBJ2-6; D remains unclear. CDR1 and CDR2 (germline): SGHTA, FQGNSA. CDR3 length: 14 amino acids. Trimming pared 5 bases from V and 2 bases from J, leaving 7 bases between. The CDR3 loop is CASSPGAGANVLTF. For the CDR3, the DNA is TGTGCCAGCAGCCCCGGAGCTGGGGCCAACGTCCTGACTTTC.

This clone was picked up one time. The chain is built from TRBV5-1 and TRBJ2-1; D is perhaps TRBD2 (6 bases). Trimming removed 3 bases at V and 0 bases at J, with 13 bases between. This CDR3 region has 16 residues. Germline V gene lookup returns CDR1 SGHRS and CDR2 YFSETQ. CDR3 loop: CASSWRAQSSYNEQFF. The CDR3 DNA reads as TGCGCCAGCAGCTGGAGGGCACAGAGCTCCTACAATGAGCAGTTCTTC. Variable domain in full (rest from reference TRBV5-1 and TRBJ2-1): KAGVTQTPRYLIKTRGQQVTLSCSPISGHRSVSWYQQTPGQGLQFLFEYFSETQRNKGNFPGRFSGRQFSNSRSEMNVSTLELGDSALYLCASSWRAQSSYNEQFFGPGTRLTVL.

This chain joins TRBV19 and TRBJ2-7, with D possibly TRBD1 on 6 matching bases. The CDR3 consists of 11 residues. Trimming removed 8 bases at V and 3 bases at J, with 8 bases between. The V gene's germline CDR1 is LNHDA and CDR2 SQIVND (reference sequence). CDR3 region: CASGQNYEQYF. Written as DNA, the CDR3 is TGTGCCAGTGGACAGAACTACGAGCAGTACTTC.

The CDR3 reads CASSPDRGQNTEAFF. CDR3 in DNA: TGTGCCAGCAGCCCGGACAGGGGGCAGAACACTGAAGCTTTCTTT. The chain has TRBV7-3 and TRBJ1-1; TRBD1 matches at 11 bases. After removal of 5 bases from V and 1 base from J, the junction contained 3 bases not matched to a gene. The germline gives CDR1 SGHTA, CDR2 FQGTGA. There are 15 residues in the CDR3.

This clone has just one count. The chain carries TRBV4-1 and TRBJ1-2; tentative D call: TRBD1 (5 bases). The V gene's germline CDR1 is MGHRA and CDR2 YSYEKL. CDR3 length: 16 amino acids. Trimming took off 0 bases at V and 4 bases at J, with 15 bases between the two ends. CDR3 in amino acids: CASSQETDSRLYGYTF. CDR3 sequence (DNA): TGCGCCAGCAGCCAAGAAACCGACAGCCGACTCTATGGCTACACCTTC.

CDR3 residues: CASSPTQGATLSQFF. In DNA, the CDR3 is TGTGCCAGCAGCCCCACACAAGGGGCCACTCTATCGCAGTTCTTC. The rearrangement links TRBV7-6 to TRBJ2-1; TRBD1 is a possible D gene (5 bases). CDR1 is SGHVS, CDR2 FNYEAQ, per germline. This CDR3 spans 15 amino acids. Between the trimmed V and J ends, which lost 5 bases and 12 bases, there was a span of 23 bases.

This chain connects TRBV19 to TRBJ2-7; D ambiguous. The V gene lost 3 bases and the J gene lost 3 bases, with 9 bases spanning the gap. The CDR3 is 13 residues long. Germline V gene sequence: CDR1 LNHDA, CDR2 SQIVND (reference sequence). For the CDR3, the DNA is TGTGCCAGTAGTATTGGAGTCCTCTACGAGCAGTACTTC. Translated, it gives CASSIGVLYEQYF.

CDR3 in DNA: TGTGCCAGCAGTGAGTCTAGCGGGAGGGCCAGAGAGCAGTTCTTC. Protein product: CASSESSGRAREQFF. The gene calls are TRBV6-1 and TRBJ2-1; 12 bases are shared with TRBD2. This CDR3 spans 15 amino acids. V dropped 3 bases and J dropped 10; count of bases not matched to a gene: 7. Germline CDR1 is MNHNS and CDR2 is SASEGT.

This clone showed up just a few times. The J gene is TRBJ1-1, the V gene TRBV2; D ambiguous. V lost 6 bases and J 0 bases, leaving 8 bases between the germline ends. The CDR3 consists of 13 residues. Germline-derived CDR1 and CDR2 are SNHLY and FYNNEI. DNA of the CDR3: TGTGCCAGCAGGCTTGTAGTGAACACTGAAGCTTTCTTT. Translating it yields CASRLVVNTEAFF.

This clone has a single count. The CDR3 coding sequence is TGTGCCAGCAGCTCCGGACAGGGAGGATGCACCTTC. It is translated as CASSSGQGGCTF. V gene TRBV7-9 combines with J gene TRBJ1-2; 8 nucleotides line up with TRBD1. The CDR3 sequence is 12 residues long. J was trimmed by 13 bases and V by 4 bases; bases with no gene match: 8. Germline-derived CDR1 and CDR2 are SEHNR and FQNEAQ (reference sequence).

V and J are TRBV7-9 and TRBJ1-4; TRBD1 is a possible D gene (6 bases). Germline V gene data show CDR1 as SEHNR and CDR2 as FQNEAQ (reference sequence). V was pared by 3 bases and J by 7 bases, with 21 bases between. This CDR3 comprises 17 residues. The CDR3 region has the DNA TGTGCCAGCAGCTTGGAAGAAACGGTCAGGGGTATTGAAAAACTGTTTTTT. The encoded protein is CASSLEETVRGIEKLFF.

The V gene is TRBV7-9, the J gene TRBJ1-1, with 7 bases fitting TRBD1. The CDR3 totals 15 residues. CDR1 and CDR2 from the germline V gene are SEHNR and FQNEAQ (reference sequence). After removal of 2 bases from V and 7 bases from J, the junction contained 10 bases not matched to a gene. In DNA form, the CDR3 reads TGTGCCAGCAGCTTAACCAGGACAGGTACAATTGAAGCTTTCTTT. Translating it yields CASSLTRTGTIEAFF. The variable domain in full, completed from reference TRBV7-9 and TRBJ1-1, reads DTGVSQNPRHKITKRGQNVTFRCDPISEHNRLYWYRQTLGQGPEFLTYFQNEAQLEKSRLLSDRFSAERPKGSFSTLEIQRTEQGDSAMYLCASSLTRTGTIEAFFGQGTRLTVV.

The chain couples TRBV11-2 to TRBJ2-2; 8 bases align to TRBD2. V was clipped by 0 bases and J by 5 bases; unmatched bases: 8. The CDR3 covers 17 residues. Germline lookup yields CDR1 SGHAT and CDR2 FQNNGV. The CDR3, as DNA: TGTGCCAGCAGCTTAGATGGGGGACTAGTTGATACCGGGGAGCTGTTTTTT. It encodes CASSLDGGLVDTGELFF.

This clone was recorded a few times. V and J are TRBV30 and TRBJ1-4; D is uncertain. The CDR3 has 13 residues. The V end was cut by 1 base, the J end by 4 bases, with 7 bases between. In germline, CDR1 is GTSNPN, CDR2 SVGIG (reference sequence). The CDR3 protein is CAWSGAVNEKLFF. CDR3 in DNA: TGTGCCTGGAGTGGGGCAGTTAATGAAAAACTGTTTTTT.

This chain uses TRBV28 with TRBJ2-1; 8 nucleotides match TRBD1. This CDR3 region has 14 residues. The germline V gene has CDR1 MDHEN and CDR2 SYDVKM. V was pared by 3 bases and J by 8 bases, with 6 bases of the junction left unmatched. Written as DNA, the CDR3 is TGTGCCAGCAGTTTTGACAGGGGTTTCGATGAGCAGTTCTTC. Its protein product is CASSFDRGFDEQFF.

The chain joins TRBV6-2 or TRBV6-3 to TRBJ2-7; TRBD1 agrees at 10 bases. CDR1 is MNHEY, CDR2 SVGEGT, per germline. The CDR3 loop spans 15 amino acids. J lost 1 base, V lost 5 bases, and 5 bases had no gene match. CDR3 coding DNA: TGTGCCAGCAGTCCCCGGACAGGGGGGTCCTACGAGCAGTACTTC. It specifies CASSPRTGGSYEQYF.

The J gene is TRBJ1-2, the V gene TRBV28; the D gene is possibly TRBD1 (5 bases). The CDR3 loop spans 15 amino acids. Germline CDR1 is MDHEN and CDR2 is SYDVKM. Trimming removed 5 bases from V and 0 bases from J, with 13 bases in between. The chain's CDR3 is CASSPAGNSNYGYTF. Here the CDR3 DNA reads TGTGCCAGCAGTCCCGCAGGGAATTCTAACTATGGCTACACCTTC.

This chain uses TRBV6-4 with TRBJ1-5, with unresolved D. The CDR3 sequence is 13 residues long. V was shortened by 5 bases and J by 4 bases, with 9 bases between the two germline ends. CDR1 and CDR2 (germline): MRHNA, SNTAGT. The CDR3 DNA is TGTGCCAGCAGTTCTAACCCGAATCAGCCCCAGCATTTT. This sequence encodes CASSSNPNQPQHF.